The rows below give T cell receptor beta chains drawn from one sample of a study of response to subunit inactivated influenza vaccine. Each CDR3 protein is one row after TCRdb ran MiXCR on the RT-PCR reads. This repertoire shows approximately 230,000 distinct CDR3 sequences, 12% found once; its top ten account for approximately 8.4%. The material was non-naive T cells sorted from PBMCs, obtained approximately 15 days before vaccination. These TCRs come from a man between 45 and 60 years old who received an inactivated influenza vaccine. The CDR3 runs from the conserved cysteine through the conserved F or W. A D gene is named only where the DNA matches it firmly. Size is stated for part of the rows, as once, few or many counts, or as a class when the clone is expanded.

>many|NA|TRBJ1-2|13|TRBV4-1
CASSQDMSYGYTF
TGCGCCAGCAGCCAGGACATGAGCTATGGCTACACCTTC
>NA|NA|TRBJ1-3|16|TRBV7-2
CASSVGPTGSGNTIYF
TGTGCCAGCAGCGTGGGACCTACCGGCTCTGGAAACACCATATATTTT
>few|NA|TRBJ1-5|16|TRBV7-2
CASSLVGGGSNQPQHF
TGTGCCAGCAGCTTAGTTGGGGGGGGAAGCAATCAGCCCCAGCATTTT
>many|NA|TRBJ1-6|14|TRBV12-3/TRBV12-4
CASRISGKNSPLHF
TGTGCCAGCAGGATATCCGGGAAAAATTCACCCCTCCACTTT
>few|TRBD2|TRBJ2-7|13|TRBV6-1
CASSGSGGLEQYF
TGTGCCAGCAGTGGAAGCGGGGGGCTCGAGCAGTACTTC
>few|NA|TRBJ2-1|14|TRBV10-3
CAISDPMGLNEQFF
TGTGCCATCAGTGACCCGATGGGGCTCAATGAGCAGTTCTTC
>NA|TRBD2|TRBJ2-7|16|TRBV9
CASSVGVTSKTYEQYF
TGTGCCAGCAGCGTAGGGGTGACTAGCAAGACCTACGAGCAGTACTTC
>NA|TRBD2|TRBJ2-2|15|TRBV2
CASSDASGGAGELFF
TGTGCCAGCAGTGATGCTAGCGGGGGAGCCGGGGAGCTGTTTTTT
>few|NA|TRBJ2-5|12|TRBV18
CASSANRETQYF
TGTGCCAGCTCGGCGAATCGAGAGACCCAGTACTTC
>NA|TRBD1|TRBJ1-1|14|TRBV20-1
CSPAGTGQNTEAFF
TGCAGTCCAGCCGGGACAGGCCAGAACACTGAAGCTTTCTTT
>NA|NA|TRBJ2-1|12|TRBV11-2
CASSLQGSEQFF
TGTGCCAGCAGCTTACAGGGGAGTGAGCAGTTCTTC
>NA|NA|TRBJ2-1|16|TRBV6-1
CASSVRGRNSYNEQFF
TGTGCCAGCAGTGTACGGGGGCGGAATTCCTACAATGAGCAGTTCTTC
>NA|TRBD2|TRBJ2-2|20|TRBV12-3/TRBV12-4
CASSSRTGLAGITNTGELFF
TGTGCCAGCAGTTCCCGTACCGGACTAGCGGGGATTACGAACACCGGGGAGCTGTTTTTT
>NA|NA|TRBJ1-6|15|TRBV7-9
CASRDKTEYNSPLHF
TGTGCCAGCAGGGACAAGACAGAGTATAATTCACCCCTCCACTTT
>few|TRBD1|TRBJ2-1|14|TRBV28
CASSRQGMSNEQFF
TGTGCCAGCAGCAGACAGGGTATGAGCAATGAGCAGTTCTTC
>many|NA|TRBJ2-5|14|TRBV18
CASSPLGGPETQYF
TGTGCCAGCTCACCACTTGGGGGCCCAGAGACCCAGTACTTC
>few|NA|TRBJ2-3|14|TRBV29-1
CSVGGSGYADTQYF
TGCAGCGTTGGTGGCAGCGGGTATGCAGATACGCAGTATTTT
>few|NA|TRBJ2-2|16|TRBV19
CASRRVHTTNTGELFF
TGTGCCAGTAGAAGGGTTCATACGACGAACACCGGGGAGCTGTTTTTT
>many|NA|TRBJ1-4|14|TRBV10-2
CASSEAGRGEKLFF
TGCGCCAGCAGTGAAGCAGGGAGGGGTGAAAAACTGTTTTTT
>few|TRBD1|TRBJ2-7|15|TRBV20-1
CSARATSGTGDEQYF
TGCAGTGCTAGGGCTACTTCCGGGACAGGGGACGAGCAGTACTTC
>NA|NA|TRBJ2-7|15|TRBV4-2
CASSQEVGQPYEQYF
TGTGCCAGCAGCCAAGAGGTCGGACAGCCCTACGAGCAGTACTTC
>few|NA|TRBJ2-5|16|TRBV11-1
CASSLSQGWAQETQYF
TGTGCCAGCAGCTTGTCACAGGGTTGGGCCCAAGAGACCCAGTACTTC
>few|TRBD1|TRBJ2-3|14|TRBV7-2
CASSPNRGWDTQYF
TGTGCCAGCAGCCCGAACAGGGGCTGGGATACGCAGTATTTT
>NA|NA|TRBJ2-1|15|TRBV20-1
CSARVGGTSYNEQFF
TGCAGTGCTAGAGTTGGCGGGACCTCCTACAATGAGCAGTTCTTC
>many|TRBD1|TRBJ1-4|15|TRBV5-1
CASSLQGQPNEKLFF
TGCGCCAGCAGCTTACAGGGACAGCCTAATGAAAAACTGTTTTTT
>many|NA|TRBJ2-5|13|TRBV18
CASSHIPSETQYF
TGTGCCAGCTCTCACATTCCCTCAGAGACCCAGTACTTC
>many|NA|TRBJ1-5|14|TRBV20-1
CSARPAGQIGPQHF
TGCAGTGCTAGACCAGCGGGGCAAATCGGGCCCCAGCATTTT
>many|NA|TRBJ2-3|13|TRBV4-2
CASSIHATDTQYF
TGTGCCAGCAGCATCCACGCCACAGATACGCAGTATTTT
>many|TRBD1|TRBJ2-3|16|TRBV12-3/TRBV12-4
CASSPRQGARTDTQYF
TGTGCCAGCAGTCCAAGACAGGGGGCGAGGACAGATACGCAGTATTTT
>many|TRBD2|TRBJ2-3|14|TRBV29-1
CSVVEGGPADTQYF
TGCAGCGTTGTTGAGGGAGGGCCCGCAGATACGCAGTATTTT
>many|TRBD2|TRBJ2-2|16|TRBV12-3/TRBV12-4
CASSTKREGDTGELFF
TGTGCCAGCAGCACTAAGCGGGAGGGGGACACCGGGGAGCTGTTTTTT
>few|TRBD2|TRBJ2-5|15|TRBV2
CASSRLAGAGGTQYF
TGTGCCAGCAGTCGACTAGCGGGGGCCGGGGGGACCCAGTACTTC
>NA|TRBD1|TRBJ2-7|15|TRBV7-2
CASSGGTGMGYEQYF
TGTGCCAGCAGCGGAGGGACAGGGATGGGGTACGAGCAGTACTTC
>NA|NA|TRBJ2-7|11|TRBV7-2
CASSPDHEQYF
TGTGCCAGCAGCCCCGACCACGAGCAGTACTTC
>few|NA|TRBJ1-4|15|TRBV5-1
CASRASIATNEKLFF
TGCGCCAGCAGGGCGAGTATTGCAACTAATGAAAAACTGTTTTTT
>few|TRBD1|TRBJ2-7|15|TRBV25-1
CASSELGGQGGEQYF
TGTGCCAGCAGTGAACTCGGGGGACAGGGGGGCGAGCAGTACTTC
>NA|NA|TRBJ2-3|14|TRBV5-1
CASIWKDSTDTQYF
TGCGCCAGCATCTGGAAGGACAGCACAGATACGCAGTATTTT
>NA|NA|TRBJ1-1|13|TRBV7-2
CASSKFPNTEAFF
TGTGCCAGCAGCAAGTTTCCGAACACTGAAGCTTTCTTT
>once|NA|TRBJ1-1|17|TRBV2
CARCRRPADRMNTEAFF
TGTGCCCGCTGCCGTCGCCCGGCAGATAGAATGAACACTGAAGCTTTCTTT
>few|NA|TRBJ2-1|16|TRBV30
CAWSVPQNARDNEQFF
TGTGCCTGGAGTGTACCACAAAACGCGCGAGACAATGAGCAGTTCTTC
>few|TRBD2|TRBJ2-1|16|TRBV5-6
CASSLRSGGGKAEQFF
TGTGCCAGCAGCTTACGGAGCGGGGGGGGCAAGGCAGAGCAGTTCTTC
>many|NA|TRBJ1-6|14|TRBV27
CASRTPSYNSPLHF
TGTGCCAGCAGGACACCCTCCTATAATTCACCCCTCCACTTT
>NA|NA|TRBJ2-5|15|TRBV20-1
CSARESRHSGETQYF
TGCAGTGCTAGAGAGAGCCGACACTCAGGGGAGACCCAGTACTTC
>NA|TRBD1|TRBJ2-1|15|TRBV2
CASSGVGQGDTEQFF
TGTGCCAGCAGCGGTGTTGGACAGGGGGATACTGAGCAGTTCTTC
>few|NA|TRBJ2-3|19|TRBV6-1
CASTRSGVVLAASTDTQYF
TGTGCCAGCACTAGGTCAGGGGTTGTGCTAGCTGCTAGCACAGATACGCAGTATTTT
>NA|TRBD2|TRBJ2-1|16|TRBV6-2/TRBV6-3
CASSLGTSGRYNEQFF
TGTGCCAGCAGTCTGGGGACTAGCGGACGCTACAATGAGCAGTTCTTC
>NA|TRBD1|TRBJ1-5|15|TRBV4-3
CASSQDSGGNQPQHF
TGCGCCAGCAGCCAAGATTCAGGGGGAAATCAGCCCCAGCATTTT
>many|NA|TRBJ1-6|14|TRBV25-1
CASSESGYASPLHF
TGTGCCAGCAGTGAATCGGGGTATGCGTCACCCCTCCACTTT
>NA|TRBD2|TRBJ2-3|15|TRBV29-1
CSVPSTSGYTDTQYF
TGCAGCGTCCCCTCGACTAGCGGATACACAGATACGCAGTATTTT
>NA|NA|TRBJ2-6|18|TRBV6-5
CASSYSVGRATGANVLTF
TGTGCCAGCAGTTACTCAGTGGGCAGGGCGACTGGGGCCAACGTCCTGACTTTC
>few|TRBD1|TRBJ1-1|13|TRBV12-3/TRBV12-4
CASTQGARTEAFF
TGTGCCAGCACCCAGGGGGCTAGGACTGAAGCTTTCTTT
>many|NA|TRBJ1-5|12|TRBV12-3/TRBV12-4
CASSSGNQPQHF
TGTGCCAGCAGTTCCGGGAATCAGCCCCAGCATTTT
>NA|NA|TRBJ2-5|13|TRBV7-8
CASSLVTLETQYF
TGTGCCAGCAGCTTAGTTACCTTGGAGACCCAGTACTTC